A single sample is the source of the 10 T cell receptor beta chains below, sequenced in a study of blood T cell repertoires in COVID-19. Generated by immunoSEQ multiplex PCR, the TCRdb table keeps only in-frame clones and is missing some. The table lists around 200,000 clones, 80% to 90% of them singletons, with about 1.3% in the top ten. The sample was PBMCs or T cells enriched from blood (not recorded which). The receptors were sampled from a man aged 30 to 45 who had recovered from COVID-19.

This rearrangement joins TRBV18 to TRBJ2-5; 7 bases are shared with TRBD1. The CDR3 has 15 amino acids. Germline loops: CDR1 KGHSH, CDR2 LQKENI. V trimming: 3 bases; J trimming: 2 bases; junction bases outside the gene matches: 6. As DNA, the CDR3 is TGTGCCAGCTCACCTGTGACAGGGACACAAGAGACCCAGTACTTC. Translated, it gives CASSPVTGTQETQYF.

The chain couples TRBV7-2 to TRBJ2-2; D is perhaps TRBD2 (6 bases). CDR1 is SGHTA, CDR2 FQGNSA, per germline. This CDR3 region has 15 residues. V was pared by 6 bases and J by 7 bases, with 18 bases between. In DNA, the CDR3 is TGTGCCAGCAGGGCGGAGGGCCCTTGGGGCGGGGAGCTGTTTTTT. As protein: CASRAEGPWGGELFF.

The chain employs TRBV4-3 and TRBJ2-5; D is uncertain. Germline V gives CDR1 LGHNA, CDR2 YSLEER. CDR3 length: 13 amino acids. Trimming took 5 bases from V and 3 from J, leaving 10 bases between them. CDR3 sequence: CASSFTVKETQYF. The CDR3 DNA follows: TGCGCCAGCAGCTTTACGGTTAAAGAGACCCAGTACTTC.

The V call is TRBV5-1, the J call TRBJ2-7; perhaps TRBD1 as D (5 bases). Trimming removed 1 base at V and 3 bases at J, with 5 bases between. CDR1 and CDR2 from the germline V gene are SGHRS and YFSETQ. The CDR3 has 12 residues. CDR3: CASSLQGYEQYF. CDR3 bases: TGCGCCAGCAGCTTGCAGGGCTACGAGCAGTACTTC.

The genes are TRBV5-1 and TRBJ2-7; 7 nucleotides align to TRBD1. Germline V CDR1 and CDR2: SGHRS, YFSETQ. The CDR3 spans 19 residues. Trimming removed 1 base from V and 0 bases from J; junction bases left unmatched: 16. CDR3 region: CASSLPTRTQGQSSYEQYF. CDR3 DNA sequence: TGCGCCAGCAGCTTGCCCACTCGAACCCAGGGACAGTCCTCCTACGAGCAGTACTTC.

The genes are TRBV5-6 and TRBJ2-7; the D gene is possibly TRBD2 (5 bases). This CDR3 region has 14 residues. V lost 6 bases and J lost 6, with 19 bases in between. Per germline, CDR1 SGHDT and CDR2 YYEEEE. DNA for the CDR3: TGTGCCAGCACCCTTGGGAGCTTAACATCCGAGCAGTACTTC. This encodes CASTLGSLTSEQYF.

V is TRBV11-2 and J is TRBJ1-2; 8 bases agree with TRBD1. CDR3 length equals 15 residues. The junction had 7 bases not matched to a gene; V was cut back by 5 bases and J by 2 bases. The germline V gene encodes CDR1 SGHAT and CDR2 FQNNGV. The CDR3 reads CASSPTGGRNYGYTF. The CDR3 region has the DNA TGTGCCAGCAGCCCCACAGGGGGAAGAAACTATGGCTACACCTTC.

The chain employs TRBV19 and TRBJ2-1; 7 bases align to TRBD2. V trimming: 2 bases; J trimming: 7 bases; junction bases outside the gene matches: 11. Germline lookup yields CDR1 LNHDA and CDR2 SQIVND (reference sequence). The CDR3 is made up of 16 amino acids. Here the CDR3 reads CASSIWGSGGRNEQFF. The CDR3 DNA sequence: TGTGCCAGTAGTATATGGGGTTCGGGGGGTCGAAATGAGCAGTTCTTC. Supplemented by reference TRBV19 and TRBJ2-1, the full variable domain reads DGGITQSPKYLFRKEGQNVTLSCEQNLNHDAMYWYRQDPGQGLRLIYYSQIVNDFQKGDIAEGYSVSREKKESFPLTVTSAQKNPTAFYLCASSIWGSGGRNEQFFGPGTRLTVL.

The CDR3 reads CASSSAGTGSYNEQFF. The DNA of the CDR3 is TGCGCCAGCAGCTCCGCCGGGACAGGGAGCTACAATGAGCAGTTCTTC. The J gene is TRBJ2-1, the V gene TRBV5-1, with 9 bases identical to TRBD1. The V gene end was trimmed by 3 bases and the J gene end by 3 bases; junction bases not matched to a gene: 7. The CDR3 length is 16 residues. Per germline, CDR1 SGHRS and CDR2 YFSETQ. The variable domain in full, with the rest retrieved from reference TRBV5-1 and TRBJ2-1, is KAGVTQTPRYLIKTRGQQVTLSCSPISGHRSVSWYQQTPGQGLQFLFEYFSETQRNKGNFPGRFSGRQFSNSRSEMNVSTLELGDSALYLCASSSAGTGSYNEQFFGPGTRLTVL.

The chain has TRBV27 and TRBJ2-7; TRBD1 is a possible D gene (6 bases). CDR3 length: 15 residues. CDR1 and CDR2 from the germline V gene are MNHEY and SMNVEV (reference sequence). The V end lost 3 bases, the J end lost 2 bases, and 14 bases lay between the germline ends. CDR3 DNA sequence: TGTGCCAGCAGTTTCCGACAGGATGGTACCTACGAGCAGTACTTC. Translation gives CASSFRQDGTYEQYF.